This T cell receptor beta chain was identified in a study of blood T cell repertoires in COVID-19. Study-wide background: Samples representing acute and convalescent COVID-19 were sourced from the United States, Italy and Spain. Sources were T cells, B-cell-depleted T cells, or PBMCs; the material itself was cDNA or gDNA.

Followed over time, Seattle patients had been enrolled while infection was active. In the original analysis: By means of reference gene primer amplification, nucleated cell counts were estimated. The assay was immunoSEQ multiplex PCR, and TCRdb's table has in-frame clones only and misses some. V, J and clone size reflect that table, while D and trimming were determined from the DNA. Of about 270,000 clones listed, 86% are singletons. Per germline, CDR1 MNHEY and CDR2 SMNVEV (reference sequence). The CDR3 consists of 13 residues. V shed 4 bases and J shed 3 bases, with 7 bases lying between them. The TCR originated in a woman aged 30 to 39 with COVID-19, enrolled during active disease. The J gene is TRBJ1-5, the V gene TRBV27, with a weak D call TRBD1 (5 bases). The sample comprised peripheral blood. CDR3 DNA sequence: TGTGCCAGCAGTTGGGGGGTCAATCAGCCCCAGCATTTT. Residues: CASSWGVNQPQHF.